The rows below give T cell receptor beta chains drawn from one sample of a study of early T cells in non-severe SARS-CoV-2 infection. Via MiXCR, TCRdb re-called the 5' RACE reads, giving one row per CDR3 protein. Here the sample spans 25,000 to 35,000 distinct CDR3 sequences, around 4.5% being singletons. The sample consisted of whole blood, taken at baseline. The receptor set was obtained from an adult who was a healthcare worker with PCR-confirmed SARS-CoV-2 infection or an uninfected control (not recorded which). CDR3s include the opening cysteine and the closing phenylalanine or tryptophan. Fields, in order: clone size, D gene, J gene, V gene, CDR3 protein, CDR3 DNA. The D gene is left open where the match is weak. The listing skips clone size in some rows; elsewhere it reads once, few, many or a size class.

few TRBD2 TRBJ2-4 TRBV20-1 CSARGGAGGGNIQYF TGCAGTGCTAGGGGAGGAGCGGGAGGGGGAAACATTCAGTACTTC
NA TRBD1 TRBJ2-5 TRBV5-6 CASSFRDSQETQYF TGTGCCAGCAGCTTTAGGGACAGCCAAGAGACCCAGTACTTC
many TRBD2 TRBJ2-3 TRBV12-3/TRBV12-4 CASRLAGSADTQYF TGTGCCAGCAGACTAGCGGGGAGCGCAGATACGCAGTATTTT
many NA TRBJ2-7 TRBV29-1 CSVDQGYEQYF TGCAGCGTCGACCAGGGCTACGAGCAGTACTTC
NA NA TRBJ2-1 TRBV20-1 CSALTDNEQFF TGCAGTGCCCTCACTGACAATGAGCAGTTCTTC
many NA TRBJ1-2 TRBV5-6 CASSWTANYGYTF TGTGCCAGCAGCTGGACAGCTAACTATGGCTACACCTTC
many NA TRBJ2-1 TRBV7-2 CASSLVRGNNEQFF TGTGCCAGCAGCTTAGTAAGGGGCAACAATGAGCAGTTCTTC
many NA TRBJ1-5 TRBV20-1 CSARRTGRGSNQPQHF TGCAGTGCTAGGAGAACAGGGAGGGGGAGCAATCAGCCCCAGCATTTT
many NA TRBJ2-7 TRBV7-9 CASSLTWGRTAYEQYF TGTGCCAGCAGCCTTACCTGGGGCAGGACAGCCTACGAGCAGTACTTC
many NA TRBJ2-1 TRBV7-3 CASSFDSGAYNEQFF TGTGCCAGCAGCTTCGACTCAGGGGCGTACAATGAGCAGTTCTTC
many NA TRBJ2-5 TRBV29-1 CSVPQGKRTQYF TGCAGCGTTCCCCAGGGGAAACGGACCCAGTACTTC
many NA TRBJ2-1 TRBV7-3 CASSLRAGSSYNEQFF TGTGCCAGCAGCTTAAGGGCGGGGAGCTCCTACAATGAGCAGTTCTTC
NA NA TRBJ1-1 TRBV20-1 CSARGGPEAFF TGCAGTGCCCGGGGAGGTCCTGAAGCTTTCTTT
medium-sized NA TRBJ2-3 TRBV9 CASSSIPFSTDTQYF TGTGCCAGCAGCTCGATTCCCTTTAGCACAGATACGCAGTATTTT
many NA TRBJ2-1 TRBV2 CASSAGRGNYNEQFF TGTGCCAGCAGTGCCGGGAGAGGGAACTACAATGAGCAGTTCTTC
many NA TRBJ1-3 TRBV12-5 CASGLPRTGGNTIYF TGTGCTAGTGGTTTGCCTCGGACCGGTGGAAACACCATATATTTT
NA NA TRBJ2-7 TRBV11-2 CASSPYLGDEQYF TGTGCCAGCAGCCCCTACCTCGGGGACGAGCAGTACTTC
NA NA TRBJ1-6 TRBV5-1 CASSPGGNSRTLHF TGCGCCAGCAGCCCGGGGGGGAATTCAAGGACCCTCCACTTT
many NA TRBJ1-1 TRBV19 CASSIYGFELATEAFF TGTGCCAGTAGTATATATGGGTTTGAATTGGCGACTGAAGCTTTCTTT
NA NA TRBJ2-7 TRBV12-3/TRBV12-4 CASSLIADGSYEQYF TGTGCCAGCAGCCTTATCGCCGACGGCTCCTACGAGCAGTACTTC
many NA TRBJ2-5 TRBV7-9 CASSPYHDRRETQYF TGTGCCAGCAGCCCTTACCATGACAGGCGAGAGACCCAGTACTTC
many NA TRBJ2-7 TRBV20-1 CSAERGATRSYEQYF TGCAGTGCAGAGAGGGGCGCAACCCGTAGTTACGAGCAGTACTTC
many TRBD2 TRBJ2-3 TRBV3-1 CASSPRGGRADTQYF TGTGCCAGCAGCCCGCGCGGAGGGAGGGCAGATACGCAGTATTTT
NA NA TRBJ2-3 TRBV5-1 CASSLRTGSPPDTQYF TGCGCCAGCAGCTTGCGTACCGGGAGCCCCCCAGATACGCAGTATTTT
many NA TRBJ2-1 TRBV27 CASSRVDYNEQFF TGTGCCAGCAGCCGGGTTGATTACAATGAGCAGTTCTTC
many NA TRBJ2-7 TRBV27 CASSFLAGSYEQYF TGTGCCAGCAGTTTCTTGGCGGGGTCCTACGAGCAGTACTTC
many TRBD1 TRBJ2-1 TRBV12-5 CASGLDTGGGEQFF TGTGCTAGTGGTTTGGATACAGGGGGCGGTGAGCAGTTCTTC
many NA TRBJ2-1 TRBV20-1 CSAAERSYNEQFF TGCAGTGCCGCCGAGAGGTCCTACAATGAGCAGTTCTTC
many TRBD2 TRBJ2-1 TRBV5-1 CASSPGLAVEVNEQFF TGCGCCAGCAGCCCCGGACTAGCTGTCGAGGTTAATGAGCAGTTCTTC
many NA TRBJ2-2 TRBV6-2/TRBV6-3 CASSSLSQLNTGELFF TGTGCCAGCAGTTCCCTCTCGCAGCTGAACACCGGGGAGCTGTTCTTT
many NA TRBJ1-1 TRBV9 CASSVGPGQGTEAFF TGTGCCAGCAGCGTAGGTCCAGGGCAGGGGACTGAAGCTTTCTTT
many TRBD2 TRBJ2-3 TRBV6-1 CASRGLAGGPRDTQYF TGTGCCAGCAGGGGACTAGCGGGGGGGCCTAGAGATACGCAGTATTTT
many NA TRBJ2-3 TRBV12-3/TRBV12-4 CASLWGGPRTDTQYF TGTGCCAGTTTATGGGGGGGGCCCCGCACAGATACGCAGTATTTT
many NA TRBJ2-5 TRBV28 CASRTGQGSQETQYF TGTGCCAGCAGAACCGGTCAGGGGTCCCAAGAGACCCAGTACTTC
many TRBD2 TRBJ2-5 TRBV2 CASSASGEATQYF TGTGCCAGCAGTGCTAGCGGGGAGGCGACCCAGTACTTC
medium-sized NA TRBJ2-3 TRBV7-9 CASSLDGSGDTQYF TGTGCCAGCAGCTTAGATGGGAGCGGAGATACGCAGTATTTT
many NA TRBJ2-3 TRBV20-1 CSARAASVGTDTQYF TGCAGTGCTAGAGCGGCTAGCGTGGGTACAGATACGCAGTATTTT
medium-sized NA TRBJ1-1 TRBV6-5 CASSRRETEAFF TGTGCCAGCAGTCGCCGGGAAACTGAAGCTTTCTTT
many TRBD2 TRBJ2-3 TRBV11-2 CASSKTSGTDTQYF TGTGCCAGCAGCAAGACTAGCGGCACAGATACGCAGTATTTT
many NA TRBJ1-6 TRBV20-1 CSASRTENYNSPLHF TGCAGTGCTTCCCGGACAGAGAACTATAATTCACCCCTCCACTTT
many TRBD2 TRBJ2-1 TRBV14 CASSPPFSGRLNNEQFF TGTGCCAGCAGCCCCCCCTTTAGCGGGAGGTTGAACAATGAGCAGTTCTTC
few TRBD1 TRBJ2-3 TRBV18 CASSPGTGRTSTDTQYF TGTGCCAGCTCACCAGGGACAGGGAGAACTAGCACAGATACGCAGTATTTT
few NA TRBJ2-7 TRBV18 CASSPGDEQYF TGTGCCAGCTCACCAGGAGACGAGCAGTACTTC
many TRBD2 TRBJ2-3 TRBV5-4 CASSLDLAGAYTDTQYF TGTGCCAGCAGCTTGGACCTAGCGGGGGCCTACACAGATACGCAGTATTTT
many NA TRBJ1-4 TRBV5-3 CARSSRRDRGASNEKLFF TGTGCCAGAAGCTCACGTCGGGATCGCGGGGCTTCTAATGAAAAACTGTTTTTT
many NA TRBJ2-3 TRBV12-3/TRBV12-4 CASTSGASTTDTQYF TGTGCCAGCACTTCGGGGGCCTCTACGACAGATACGCAGTATTTT
few NA TRBJ2-2 TRBV7-9 CASSLRTENTGELFF TGTGCCAGCAGCTTACGAACTGAGAACACCGGGGAGCTGTTTTTT
many TRBD2 TRBJ2-7 TRBV20-1 CSVPREGSEQYF TGCAGTGTCCCGCGGGAGGGTAGCGAGCAGTACTTC
many NA TRBJ1-3 TRBV4-1 CASSQGGVSGNTIYF TGCGCCAGCAGCCAAGGTGGGGTCTCTGGAAACACCATATATTTT
many TRBD1 TRBJ2-1 TRBV6-2/TRBV6-3 CASSYPGQGANNEQFF TGTGCCAGCAGTTACCCGGGACAGGGGGCGAACAATGAGCAGTTCTTC
many TRBD1 TRBJ2-1 TRBV24-1 CATSDRWTGVGNEQFF TGTGCCACCAGTGATCGATGGACAGGGGTCGGGAATGAGCAGTTCTTC
many TRBD1 TRBJ2-2 TRBV7-3 CASSPRQGAEELFF TGTGCCAGCAGCCCGAGACAGGGGGCGGAGGAGCTGTTTTTT
few NA TRBJ1-2 TRBV7-7 CASSSVWAGNPYGYTF TGTGCCAGCAGCTCCGTGTGGGCAGGGAATCCATATGGCTACACCTTC
many TRBD1 TRBJ2-7 TRBV29-1 CSVAPRGQHYEQYF TGCAGCGTTGCTCCAAGGGGGCAGCACTACGAGCAGTACTTC
many NA TRBJ1-5 TRBV6-2/TRBV6-3 CASSKGEGQPQHF TGTGCCAGCAGCAAGGGGGAGGGTCAGCCCCAGCATTTT
many NA TRBJ2-1 TRBV3-1 CASSQVEYPGLQFF TGTGCCAGCAGCCAAGTCGAGTACCCGGGCCTCCAGTTCTTC
many TRBD1 TRBJ1-2 TRBV6-1 CASRVQGDYGYTF TGTGCCAGCAGAGTACAGGGGGACTATGGCTACACCTTC
many TRBD2 TRBJ2-7 TRBV19 CASSTGTSSVYEQYF TGTGCCAGTAGTACCGGGACTAGTAGTGTCTACGAGCAGTACTTC
NA TRBD2 TRBJ2-2 TRBV14 CASSQARTSGNTGELFF TGTGCCAGCAGCCAAGCCAGGACTAGCGGAAACACCGGGGAGCTGTTTTTT
many NA TRBJ2-3 TRBV7-9 CASSFSGGRGTDTQYF TGTGCCAGCAGCTTTAGTGGGGGACGGGGAACAGATACGCAGTATTTT